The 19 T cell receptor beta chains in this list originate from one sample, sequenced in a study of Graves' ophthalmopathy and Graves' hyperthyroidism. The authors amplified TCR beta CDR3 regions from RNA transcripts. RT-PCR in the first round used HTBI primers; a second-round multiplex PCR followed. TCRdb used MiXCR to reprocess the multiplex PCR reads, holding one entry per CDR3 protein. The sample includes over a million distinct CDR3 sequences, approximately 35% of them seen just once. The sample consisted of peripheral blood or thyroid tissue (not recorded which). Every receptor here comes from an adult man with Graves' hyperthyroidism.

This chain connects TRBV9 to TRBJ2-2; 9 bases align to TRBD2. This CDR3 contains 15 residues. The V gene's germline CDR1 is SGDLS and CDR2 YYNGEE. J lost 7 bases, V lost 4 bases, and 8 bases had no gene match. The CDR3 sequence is CASSQLGLAYGELFF. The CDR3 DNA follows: TGTGCCAGCAGCCAATTGGGACTAGCTTACGGGGAGCTGTTTTTT. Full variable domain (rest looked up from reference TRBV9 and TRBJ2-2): DSGVTQTPKHLITATGQRVTLRCSPRSGDLSVYWYQQSLDQGLQFLIQYYNGEERAKGNILERFSAQQFPDLHSELNLSSLELGDSALYFCASSQLGLAYGELFFGEGSRLTVL.

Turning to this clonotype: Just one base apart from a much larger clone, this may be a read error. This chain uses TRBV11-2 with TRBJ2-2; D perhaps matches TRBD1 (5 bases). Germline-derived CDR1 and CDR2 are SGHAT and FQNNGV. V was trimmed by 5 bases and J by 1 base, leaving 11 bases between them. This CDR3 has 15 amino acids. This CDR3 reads CASSIGAVNTGELFF. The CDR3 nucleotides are TGTGCCAGCAGCATTGGGGCCGTGAACACCGGGGAGCTGTTTTTT.

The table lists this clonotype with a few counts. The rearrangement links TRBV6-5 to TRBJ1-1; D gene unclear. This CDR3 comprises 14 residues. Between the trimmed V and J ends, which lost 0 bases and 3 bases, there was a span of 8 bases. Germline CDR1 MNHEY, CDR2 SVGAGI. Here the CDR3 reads CASSYSGPDTEAFF. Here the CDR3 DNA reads TGTGCCAGCAGTTACTCAGGGCCGGACACTGAAGCTTTCTTT.

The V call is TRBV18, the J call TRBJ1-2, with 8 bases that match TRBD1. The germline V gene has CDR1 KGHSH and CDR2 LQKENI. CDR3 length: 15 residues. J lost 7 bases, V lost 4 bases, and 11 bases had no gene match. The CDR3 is CASSLGQGSPAGYTF. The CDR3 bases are TGTGCCAGCTCACTCGGACAGGGTTCCCCAGCTGGCTACACCTTC.

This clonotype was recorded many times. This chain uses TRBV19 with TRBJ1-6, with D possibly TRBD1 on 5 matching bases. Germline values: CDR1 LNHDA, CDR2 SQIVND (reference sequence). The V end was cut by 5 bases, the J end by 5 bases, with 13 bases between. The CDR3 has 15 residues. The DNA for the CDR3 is TGTGCCAGTAGTTCGGGGGGGACCCATAATTCACCCCTCCACTTT. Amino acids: CASSSGGTHNSPLHF.

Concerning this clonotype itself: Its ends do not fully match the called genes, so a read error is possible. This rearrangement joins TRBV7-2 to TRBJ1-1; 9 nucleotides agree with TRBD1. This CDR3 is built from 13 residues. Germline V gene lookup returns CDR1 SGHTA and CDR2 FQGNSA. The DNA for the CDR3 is TGTGCCAGCAGCTCCGACAGGGGGGCTGAGGCTTTCTTT. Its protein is CASSSDRGAEAFF.

CDR3 in amino acids: CASSLGTGGHYEQYF. In DNA, the CDR3 is TGTGCCAGCAGCTTGGGGACAGGGGGCCACTACGAGCAGTACTTC. The V gene is TRBV5-4, the J gene TRBJ2-7, with 11 bases aligning to TRBD1. CDR1 and CDR2 (germline): SGHNT, YYREEE (reference sequence). The CDR3 is 15 amino acids. Unmatched junction bases numbered 2, after V lost 0 bases and J lost 3 bases.

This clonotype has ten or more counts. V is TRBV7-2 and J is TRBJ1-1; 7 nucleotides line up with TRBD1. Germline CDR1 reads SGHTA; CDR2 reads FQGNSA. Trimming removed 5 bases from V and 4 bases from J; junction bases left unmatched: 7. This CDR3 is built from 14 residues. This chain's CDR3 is CASSQTGPATEAFF. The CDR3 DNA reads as TGTGCCAGCAGCCAGACAGGGCCGGCCACTGAAGCTTTCTTT.

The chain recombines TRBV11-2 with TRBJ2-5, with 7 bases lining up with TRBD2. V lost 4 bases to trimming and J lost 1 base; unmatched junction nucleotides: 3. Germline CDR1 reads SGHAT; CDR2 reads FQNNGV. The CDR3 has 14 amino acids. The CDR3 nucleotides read TGTGCCAGCAGCTCAGGGACTATCCAAGAGACCCAGTACTTC. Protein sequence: CASSSGTIQETQYF.

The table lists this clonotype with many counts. The CDR3 coding sequence is TGTGCCAGCACCCCTGGACAGGGTAATGAAAAACTGTTTTTT. Amino acid sequence: CASTPGQGNEKLFF. The chain has TRBV2 and TRBJ1-4; TRBD1 matches at 8 bases. V dropped 7 bases and J dropped 4; count of bases not matched to a gene: 5. CDR3 length: 14 residues. Germline V gene data show CDR1 as SNHLY and CDR2 as FYNNEI.

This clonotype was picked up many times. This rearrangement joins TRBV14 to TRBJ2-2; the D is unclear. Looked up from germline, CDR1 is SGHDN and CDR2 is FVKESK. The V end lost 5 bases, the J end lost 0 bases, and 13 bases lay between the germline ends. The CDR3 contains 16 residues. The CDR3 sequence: CASSFRLVANTGELFF. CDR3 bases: TGTGCCAGCAGCTTCCGGTTAGTGGCGAACACCGGGGAGCTGTTTTTT.

The CDR3 loop reads CASSNRDSVTGELFF. In DNA form, the CDR3 reads TGTGCCAGCAGCAACCGGGACAGTGTTACAGGGGAGCTGTTTTTT. The rearrangement uses TRBV11-2 and TRBJ2-2, with TRBD1 matching 7 bases. The CDR3 has 15 amino acids. V lost 5 bases, J lost 8 bases, and 11 bases stayed unmatched. CDR1 and CDR2 from the germline V gene are SGHAT and FQNNGV.

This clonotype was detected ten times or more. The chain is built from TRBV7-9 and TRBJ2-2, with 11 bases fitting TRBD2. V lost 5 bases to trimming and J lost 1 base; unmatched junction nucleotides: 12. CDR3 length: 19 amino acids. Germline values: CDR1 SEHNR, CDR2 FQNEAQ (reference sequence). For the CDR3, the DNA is TGTGCCAGCAGCCCGGCGGGGACTAGCGGACTTGGGAACACCGGGGAGCTGTTTTTT. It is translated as CASSPAGTSGLGNTGELFF.

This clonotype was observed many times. The CDR3 loop is CASSPTTTGSETQYF. CDR3 coding DNA: TGTGCCAGCAGCCCTACTACGACAGGGTCGGAGACCCAGTACTTC. J is TRBJ2-5 and V is TRBV11-2; 7 nucleotides align to TRBD1. The CDR3 is 15 amino acids. Unmatched junction bases numbered 11, after V lost 5 bases and J lost 5 bases. Germline lookup yields CDR1 SGHAT and CDR2 FQNNGV.

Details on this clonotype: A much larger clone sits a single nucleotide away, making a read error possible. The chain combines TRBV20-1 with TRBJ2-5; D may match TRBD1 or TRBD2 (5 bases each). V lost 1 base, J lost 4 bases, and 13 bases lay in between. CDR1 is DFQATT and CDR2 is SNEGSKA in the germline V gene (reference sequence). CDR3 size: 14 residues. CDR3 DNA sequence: TGCAGTGCTAGAGGGGGACCCCAGGCAGAGACCCAGTACTTC. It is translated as CSARGGPQAETQYF.

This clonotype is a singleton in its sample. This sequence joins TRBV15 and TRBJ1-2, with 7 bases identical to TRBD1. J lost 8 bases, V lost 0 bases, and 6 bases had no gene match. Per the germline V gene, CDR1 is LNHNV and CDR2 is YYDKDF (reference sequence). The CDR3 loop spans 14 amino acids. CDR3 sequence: CATSRDGTARGYTF. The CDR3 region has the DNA TGTGCCACCAGCAGAGACGGGACAGCTCGCGGCTACACCTTC.

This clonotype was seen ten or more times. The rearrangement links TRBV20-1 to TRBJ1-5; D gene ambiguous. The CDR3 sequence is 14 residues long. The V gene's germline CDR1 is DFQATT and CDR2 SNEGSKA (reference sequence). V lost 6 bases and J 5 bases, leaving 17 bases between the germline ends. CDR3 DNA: TGCAGTGCGCTCATCCGGGAATACGATCAGCCCCAGCATTTT. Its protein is CSALIREYDQPQHF.

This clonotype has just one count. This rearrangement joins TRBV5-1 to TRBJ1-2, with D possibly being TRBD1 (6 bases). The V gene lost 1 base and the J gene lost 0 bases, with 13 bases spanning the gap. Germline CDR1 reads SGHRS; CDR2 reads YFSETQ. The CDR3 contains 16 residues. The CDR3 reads CASSLTGPRPNYGYTF. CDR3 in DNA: TGCGCCAGCAGCTTGACAGGGCCCCGACCTAACTATGGCTACACCTTC.

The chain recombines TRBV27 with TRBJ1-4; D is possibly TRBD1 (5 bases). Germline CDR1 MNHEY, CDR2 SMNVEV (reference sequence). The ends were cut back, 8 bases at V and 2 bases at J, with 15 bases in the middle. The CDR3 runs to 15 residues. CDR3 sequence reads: CASGEPGSTNEKLFF. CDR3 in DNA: TGTGCCAGCGGTGAACCAGGGTCTACTAATGAAAAACTGTTTTTT.